This TCR beta chain was captured by sequencing in a study of shared clonotypes between healthy human individuals. This clone appeared a single time. Naive-designated CD8 cells lacked CD45RO, were positively enriched for CCR7, and omitted terminally differentiated effector memory CD45RA+ cells. Study processing details: ImmunoSEQ sequences covered only the junction and lacked quality scores; filtering therefore differed. Sequenced by immunoSEQ multiplex PCR; TCRdb stores in-frame clones only, minus some. V and J calls and clone size are given by that table; D and trimming were obtained from the DNA. Of roughly 590,000 clones in the sample, 95% to 96% were seen once. The CDR3 is 14 residues long. Germline V gives CDR1 SEHNR, CDR2 FQNEAQ (reference sequence). Trimming took off 5 bases at V and 0 bases at J, with 11 bases between the two ends.

The chain joins TRBV7-9 to TRBJ2-7, with unresolved D. The origin of this receptor is a young woman in good health. Source material: naive CD8+ T cells sorted from blood. This chain's CDR3 is CASSTMGTSYEQYF. CDR3 nucleotides: TGTGCCAGCAGCACAATGGGAACCTCCTACGAGCAGTACTTC.